One and the same sample provided the 11 T cell receptor beta chains below, sequenced in a study of blood T cell repertoires in COVID-19. TCRdb's table, derived via immunoSEQ multiplex PCR, lists solely in-frame clones and lacks some. Among fewer than 350,000 clones, 80% to 90% were seen once, and the ten largest hold 4.1%. The source material was PBMCs or T cells enriched from blood (not recorded which). Receptor source: a woman in her 30s with acute COVID-19.

The CDR3 coding sequence is TGCGCCAGCAGCGCCGGACAGGGGGCCTCCTACGAGCAGTACTTC. Encoded protein: CASSAGQGASYEQYF. The chain carries TRBV5-1 and TRBJ2-7; the match to TRBD1 covers 11 bases. Germline loops: CDR1 SGHRS, CDR2 YFSETQ. The CDR3 totals 15 residues. Losses at the gene ends were 4 bases for V and 0 bases for J; bases not matched to a gene: 3.

The chain links TRBV6-1 to TRBJ1-5; D might be TRBD1 (5 bases). Germline V gene sequence: CDR1 MNHNS, CDR2 SASEGT. This CDR3 has 16 amino acids. Trimming removed 3 bases at V and 0 bases at J, with 12 bases between. The CDR3 loop reads CASSEAGNDSNQPQHF. CDR3 coding DNA: TGTGCCAGCAGTGAGGCAGGGAACGATAGCAATCAGCCCCAGCATTTT.

Only one count was recorded for this clone. The chain combines TRBV9 with TRBJ1-4, with D possibly being TRBD1 (5 bases). Trimming removed 0 bases from V and 8 bases from J, with 14 bases in between. Germline V gene lookup returns CDR1 SGDLS and CDR2 YYNGEE. The length of the CDR3 is 15 residues. The CDR3 region is CASSVATGDSEKLFF. CDR3 nucleotide sequence: TGTGCCAGCAGCGTAGCTACGGGGGACTCGGAAAAACTGTTTTTT. The entire variable domain, with the rest obtained from reference TRBV9 and TRBJ1-4, is as follows: DSGVTQTPKHLITATGQRVTLRCSPRSGDLSVYWYQQSLDQGLQFLIQYYNGEERAKGNILERFSAQQFPDLHSELNLSSLELGDSALYFCASSVATGDSEKLFFGSGTQLSVL.

The rearrangement uses TRBV3-1 (or the pseudogene TRBV3-2) and TRBJ1-2; 7 nucleotides agree with TRBD1. Per germline, CDR1 LGHDT and CDR2 YNNKEL (reference sequence). The CDR3 is 16 residues long. Trimming took 0 bases from V and 4 from J; bases not matched to a gene: 8. DNA for the CDR3: TGTGCCAGCAGCCAAGAAGGCCAGGGGGGACTCTATGGCTACACCTTC. Translating it yields CASSQEGQGGLYGYTF.

This sequence joins TRBV9 and TRBJ1-3, with D unresolved. The CDR3 extends over 15 amino acids. CDR1 SGDLS and CDR2 YYNGEE come from the germline V gene. The V gene lost 0 bases and the J gene lost 3 bases, with 10 bases spanning the gap. The CDR3 reads CASSVAWRVGNTIYF. The CDR3 nucleotides are TGTGCCAGCAGCGTAGCTTGGAGGGTTGGAAACACCATATATTTT.

The V gene is TRBV4-1, the J gene TRBJ2-2, with 9 bases fitting TRBD1. This CDR3 has 17 amino acids. Looked up from germline, CDR1 is MGHRA and CDR2 is YSYEKL. Trimming cost V 0 bases and J 4 bases; bases outside gene matches: 6. The CDR3 sequence: CASSQEGQGESTGELFF. The CDR3 nucleotides are TGCGCCAGCAGCCAAGAGGGACAGGGAGAGAGCACCGGGGAGCTGTTTTTT.

The rearrangement uses TRBV30 and TRBJ2-2; no clear D. V was trimmed by 2 bases and J by 0 bases, leaving 13 bases between them. The V gene's germline CDR1 is GTSNPN and CDR2 SVGIG (reference sequence). This CDR3 contains 16 residues. The DNA for the CDR3 is TGTGCCTGGAGTCAAAAACGGGTCACGAACACCGGGGAGCTGTTTTTT. Translating it yields CAWSQKRVTNTGELFF.

The J gene is TRBJ2-1, the V gene TRBV28; 7 positions match TRBD2. The germline gives CDR1 MDHEN, CDR2 SYDVKM. V shed 4 bases, J shed 9 bases, and the junction held 18 bases outside the gene matches. There are 17 residues in the CDR3. The CDR3 spells CASSSPTRDGGLVEQFF. The CDR3 coding sequence is TGTGCCAGCAGTTCCCCGACCCGGGACGGTGGACTAGTTGAGCAGTTCTTC.

This clone occurred a few times. The chain employs TRBV2 and TRBJ2-7; 7 bases fit TRBD1. Germline values: CDR1 SNHLY, CDR2 FYNNEI. CDR3 length: 16 residues. V shed 0 bases and J 4 bases; nucleotides not matched to a gene: 9. This CDR3 is CASSEALTRQGYEQYF. The CDR3 bases are TGTGCCAGCAGTGAAGCGCTGACGAGACAGGGTTACGAGCAGTACTTC.

The rearrangement links TRBV6-5 to TRBJ2-7; TRBD2 matches 8 bases. CDR1 is MNHEY, CDR2 SVGAGI, per germline. V was pared by 0 bases and J by 4 bases, with 5 bases of the junction left unmatched. The CDR3 covers 15 residues. The DNA of the CDR3 is TGTGCCAGCAGTTACTCCCCGGGACTAGTATACGAGCAGTACTTC. This sequence encodes CASSYSPGLVYEQYF.

About this clone itself: In the same sample, other DNA sequences code for this CDR3. The rearrangement uses TRBV27 and TRBJ1-5; TRBD1 is a possible D gene (5 bases). The V end lost 5 bases, the J end lost 7 bases, and 15 bases lay between the germline ends. The CDR3 is 14 amino acids. Germline V gene data show CDR1 as MNHEY and CDR2 as SMNVEV (reference sequence). CDR3 DNA: TGTGCCAGCAGTGCCCAGGGTCGTGGCCAGCCCCAGCATTTT. Translation: CASSAQGRGQPQHF.